One and the same sample provided the 4 T cell receptor beta chains below, sequenced in a study of shared clonotypes between healthy human individuals. The protocol was immunoSEQ multiplex PCR, while the TCRdb copy is restricted to in-frame clones and leaves out a portion. The sample lists about 480,000 clones; 60% to 80% were seen once. Sample: PBMCs. All receptors derive from a woman between 35 and 50 years old in good health. Some clones in this sample may be carry-over from other donors' samples.

This clone was counted a few times. The chain is built from TRBV9 and TRBJ2-2; D gene ambiguous. Trimming took off 0 bases at V and 8 bases at J, with 8 bases between the two ends. CDR1 is SGDLS, CDR2 YYNGEE, per germline. This CDR3 is built from 13 residues. CDR3 sequence: CASSVDPEGELFF. The CDR3 DNA sequence: TGTGCCAGCAGCGTAGATCCGGAGGGGGAGCTGTTTTTT.

As for this clone: Sequence at one end of the junction differs from germline and may be a read error. The chain combines TRBV28 with TRBJ1-2; the match to TRBD1 covers 9 bases. Germline CDR1 MDHEN, CDR2 SYDVKM. The CDR3 is 15 residues long. This chain's CDR3 is CASSLWDRVEYGYTF. The CDR3 DNA sequence: TGTGCCAGCAGTCTATGGGACAGGGTAGAATATGGCTACACCTTC.

On this clone itself: The same CDR3 is also encoded by other DNA sequences in this sample. The chain employs TRBV18 and TRBJ1-1; D gene uncertain. The ends were cut back, 6 bases at V and 0 bases at J, with 8 bases in the middle. The germline gives CDR1 KGHSH, CDR2 LQKENI. This CDR3 comprises 13 residues. The CDR3 spells CASSPQVNTEAFF. In nucleotides, the CDR3 is TGTGCCAGCTCTCCGCAAGTGAACACTGAAGCTTTCTTT.

The chain uses TRBV29-1 and TRBJ2-1; possible D gene TRBD2, 5 bases. CDR3 length: 13 residues. V was shortened by 2 bases and J by 4 bases, with 9 bases between the two germline ends. The V gene's germline CDR1 is SQVTM and CDR2 ANQGSEA. CDR3 protein: CSVELAAYNEQFF. The DNA for the CDR3 is TGCAGCGTTGAACTAGCTGCTTACAATGAGCAGTTCTTC.